This T cell receptor (beta chain) emerged from a study of beta chain features in type 1 diabetes. Study-level findings and limits: Healthy donors had naive, central memory and Treg TCRB repertoires that appeared less similar than those seen among patients. A potential influence of HLA type upon TCRB rearrangement remained unresolved herein. All four CD4+ subsets from Type 1 diabetes patients carried moderately but significantly shorter TCRB CDR3s.

The investigators reverse transcribed all of the isolated RNA, so they sequenced expressed TCRB transcripts. Measured with immunoSEQ multiplex PCR; TCRdb has only the in-frame clones, and not every one. The sample carries 150,000 to 200,000 clones, approximately 62% recorded once. This clone was counted only a few times. The antigen is unknown. The CDR3 extends over 17 amino acids. In germline, CDR1 is MGHRA, CDR2 YSYEKL. V lost 1 base and J lost 1; bases outside the gene matches: 3. Sequencing was done on a sample of naive CD4+ T cells from blood. This receptor was identified in a man aged 25 to 40 with type 1 diabetes. The chain links TRBV4-1 to TRBJ2-3; 12 bases agree with TRBD2. This CDR3 is CASSQGLAGARTDTQYF. The CDR3 DNA is TGCGCCAGCAGCCAAGGACTAGCGGGGGCCCGCACAGATACGCAGTATTTT.